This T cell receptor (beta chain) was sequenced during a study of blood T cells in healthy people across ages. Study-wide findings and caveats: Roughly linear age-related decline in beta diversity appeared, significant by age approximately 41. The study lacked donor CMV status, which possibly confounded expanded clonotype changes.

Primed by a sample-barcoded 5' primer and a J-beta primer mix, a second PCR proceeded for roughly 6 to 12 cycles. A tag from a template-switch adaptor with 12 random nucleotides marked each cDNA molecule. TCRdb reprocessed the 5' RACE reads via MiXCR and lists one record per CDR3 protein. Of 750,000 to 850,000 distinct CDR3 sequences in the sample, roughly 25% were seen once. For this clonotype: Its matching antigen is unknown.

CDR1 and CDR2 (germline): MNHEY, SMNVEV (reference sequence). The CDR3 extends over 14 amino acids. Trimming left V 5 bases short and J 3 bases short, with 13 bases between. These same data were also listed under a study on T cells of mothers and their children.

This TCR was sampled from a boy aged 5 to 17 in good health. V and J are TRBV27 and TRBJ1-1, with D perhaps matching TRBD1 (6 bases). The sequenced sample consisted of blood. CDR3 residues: CASSQQGGYTEAFF. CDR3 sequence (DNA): TGTGCCAGCAGTCAACAGGGTGGGTACACTGAAGCTTTCTTT.